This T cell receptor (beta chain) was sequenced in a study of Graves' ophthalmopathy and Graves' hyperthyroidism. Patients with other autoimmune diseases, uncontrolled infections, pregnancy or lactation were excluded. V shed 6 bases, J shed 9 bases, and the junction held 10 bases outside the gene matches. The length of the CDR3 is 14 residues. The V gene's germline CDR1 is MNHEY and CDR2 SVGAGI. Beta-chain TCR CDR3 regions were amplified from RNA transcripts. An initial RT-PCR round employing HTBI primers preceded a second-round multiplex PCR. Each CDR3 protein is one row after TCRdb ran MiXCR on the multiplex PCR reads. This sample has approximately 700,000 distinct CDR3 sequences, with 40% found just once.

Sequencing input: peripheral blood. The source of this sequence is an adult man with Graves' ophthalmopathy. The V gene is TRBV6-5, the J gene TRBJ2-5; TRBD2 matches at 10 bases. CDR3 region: CASSQAGGRYPQYF. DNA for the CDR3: TGTGCCAGCAGCCAAGCGGGAGGGAGGTACCCCCAGTACTTC.